This T cell receptor beta chain was identified during a study of glioma-infiltrating T cells after dendritic cell vaccination. Amplification used 60 V beta primers and 13 J beta primers. Clones were sequenced by immunoSEQ multiplex PCR, and TCRdb holds only the in-frame ones, with some missing. The sample yields about 90,000 clones, about four fifths seen once. Broader study findings: TCR clonality showed no direct relationship with survival.

Concerning this clone: Its specificity is unknown.

The time point: after dendritic cell vaccination, including at tumor progression/relapse. The receptor was isolated from a human donor with glioblastoma. This specimen consisted of blood, obtained after dendritic cell vaccination.

CDR3 sequence reads: CASSLSPGGSKNIQYF. The CDR3, as DNA: TGCGCCAGCAGCTTATCGCCAGGGGGCTCCAAAAACATTCAGTACTTC. The chain links TRBV5-1 to TRBJ2-4, with TRBD1 identical over 8 bases. The CDR3 consists of 16 residues. Losses at the gene ends were 2 bases for V and 2 bases for J; bases not matched to a gene: 6. Germline CDR1 SGHRS, CDR2 YFSETQ.